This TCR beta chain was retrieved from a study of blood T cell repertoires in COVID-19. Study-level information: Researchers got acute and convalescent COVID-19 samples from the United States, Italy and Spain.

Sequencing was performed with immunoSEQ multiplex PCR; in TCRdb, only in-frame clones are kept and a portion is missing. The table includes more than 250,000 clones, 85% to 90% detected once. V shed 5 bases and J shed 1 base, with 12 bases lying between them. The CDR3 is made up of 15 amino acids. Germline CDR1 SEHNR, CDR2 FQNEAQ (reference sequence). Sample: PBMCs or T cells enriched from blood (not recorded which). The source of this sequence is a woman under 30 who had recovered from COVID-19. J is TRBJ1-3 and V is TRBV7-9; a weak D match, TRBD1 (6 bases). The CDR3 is CASSPRGLSGNTIYF. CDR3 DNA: TGTGCCAGCAGCCCCAGGGGTTTATCTGGAAACACCATATATTTT. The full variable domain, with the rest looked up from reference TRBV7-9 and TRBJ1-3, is DTGVSQNPRHKITKRGQNVTFRCDPISEHNRLYWYRQTLGQGPEFLTYFQNEAQLEKSRLLSDRFSAERPKGSFSTLEIQRTEQGDSAMYLCASSPRGLSGNTIYFGEGSWLTVV.